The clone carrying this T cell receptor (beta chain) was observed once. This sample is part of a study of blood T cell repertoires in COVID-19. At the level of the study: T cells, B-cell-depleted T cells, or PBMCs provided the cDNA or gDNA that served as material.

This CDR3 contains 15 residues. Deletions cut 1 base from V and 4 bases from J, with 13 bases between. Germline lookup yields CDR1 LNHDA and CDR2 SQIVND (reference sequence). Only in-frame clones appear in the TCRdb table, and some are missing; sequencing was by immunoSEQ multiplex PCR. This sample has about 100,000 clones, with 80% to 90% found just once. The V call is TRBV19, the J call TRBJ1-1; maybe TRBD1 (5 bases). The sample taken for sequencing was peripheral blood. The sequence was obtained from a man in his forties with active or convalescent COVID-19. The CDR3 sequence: CASSIGKGMGTEAFF. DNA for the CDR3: TGTGCCAGTAGTATAGGTAAGGGGATGGGCACTGAAGCTTTCTTT.